The clone carrying this TCR beta chain was picked up one time. Its target is not known. This record comes from a study of Ad26.COV2.S vaccination and SARS-CoV-2 variants. On the study more broadly: Each vaccinee took Ad26.COV2.S intramuscularly, once or twice 56 days apart.

The CDR3 totals 16 residues. The germline CDR1 and CDR2 sequences are SGHDT and YYEEEE. V lost 3 bases to trimming and J lost 5 bases; unmatched junction nucleotides: 7. The treatment here: roughly 18 received Ad26.COV2.S at low or high dose, single or two shots; 5 received placebo; per-sample allocation not given. After the first vaccine or placebo injection, samples were drawn on day 63. The individual, an adult aged 18-55 years, was a donor in Boston. Findings and caveats of the study: Using TCR breadth and depth analyses may have led to underestimated total T cell responses. Vaccine and placebo groups showed comparable non-spike TCR breadth.

The table came from immunoSEQ multiplex PCR; TCRdb's copy has only in-frame clones and leaves some out. The data hold a few hundred thousand clones, with about 92% observed a single time. The chain links TRBV5-6 to TRBJ2-2; TRBD1 matches 10 bases. The sequenced sample was peripheral blood, obtained in a trial of Ad26.COV2.S vaccine versus placebo. This receptor was taken from a person aged 18-60 years who received the Ad26.COV2.S COVID-19 vaccine or a placebo. The DNA of the CDR3 is TGTGCCAGCAGCTGGGGGACAGGGGCTGGGACCGGGGAGCTGTTTTTT. The encoded protein is CASSWGTGAGTGELFF. The complete variable domain, with remaining parts taken from reference TRBV5-6 and TRBJ2-2, reads DAGVTQSPTHLIKTRGQQVTLRCSPKSGHDTVSWYQQALGQGPQFIFQYYEEEERQRGNFPDRFSGHQFPNYSSELNVNALLLGDSALYLCASSWGTGAGTGELFFGEGSRLTVL.